Listed below are T cell receptor beta chains from one sample, sequenced in a study of cytomegalovirus exposure and HLA in healthy donors. Generated by immunoSEQ multiplex PCR, the TCRdb table keeps only in-frame clones and is missing some. Of 100,000 or so clones in the sample, roughly four fifths were seen once. What was sequenced was PBMCs. Every receptor here comes from a male donor in good health and CMV-seropositive. Each CDR3 is given with its conserved first and last residue. A D gene is named only where the DNA matches it firmly. The size field is filled for only some rows; it gives once, few, many or a size class.

length: 14; V: TRBV5-5; size: -; J: TRBJ1-4; D: TRBD1; CDR3: CASSPDRVVQKLFF; DNA: TGTGCCAGCAGCCCCGACAGGGTGGTTCAAAAACTGTTTTTT
length: 17; V: TRBV10-3; size: few; J: TRBJ1-6; D: -; CDR3: CAISEPFAGGVNSPLHF; DNA: TGTGCCATCAGTGAGCCCTTTGCGGGGGGCGTTAATTCACCCCTCCACTTT
length: 15; V: TRBV7-7; size: -; J: TRBJ2-5; D: TRBD2; CDR3: CASSSTSGGQETQYF; DNA: TGTGCCAGCAGCTCTACTAGCGGGGGTCAAGAGACCCAGTACTTC
length: 14; V: TRBV5-1; size: -; J: TRBJ2-5; D: -; CDR3: CASSPTPGQETQYF; DNA: TGCGCCAGCAGCCCGACGCCAGGTCAAGAGACCCAGTACTTC
length: 12; V: TRBV28; size: -; J: TRBJ1-2; D: -; CDR3: CASRKEGYGYTF; DNA: TGTGCCAGCAGAAAGGAGGGCTATGGCTACACCTTC
length: 13; V: TRBV5-5; size: -; J: TRBJ2-3; D: -; CDR3: CASSLKGGDTQYF; DNA: TGTGCCAGCAGCTTGAAGGGAGGAGATACGCAGTATTTT
length: 14; V: TRBV5-1; size: -; J: TRBJ2-3; D: -; CDR3: CASSLVSSADTQYF; DNA: TGCGCCAGCAGCTTGGTGAGTAGCGCGGATACGCAGTATTTT
length: 14; V: TRBV19; size: -; J: TRBJ1-2; D: -; CDR3: CASSTETGIYGYTF; DNA: TGTGCCAGTAGTACCGAGACAGGCATCTATGGCTACACCTTC
length: 12; V: TRBV28; size: few; J: TRBJ1-5; D: -; CDR3: CASSLRSSTQHF; DNA: TGTGCCAGCAGCCTCCGTAGCAGCACCCAGCATTTT
length: 13; V: TRBV10-3; size: -; J: TRBJ2-1; D: -; CDR3: CAISESTRNEQFF; DNA: TGTGCCATCAGTGAGTCGACTCGCAATGAGCAGTTCTTC
length: 13; V: TRBV29-1; size: -; J: TRBJ1-2; D: TRBD1; CDR3: CSVEAGGASGYTF; DNA: TGCAGCGTTGAGGCAGGGGGCGCTTCTGGCTACACCTTC
length: 15; V: TRBV5-6; size: -; J: TRBJ1-2; D: TRBD1; CDR3: CASSLGSQGSYGYTF; DNA: TGTGCCAGCAGCTTGGGCTCACAGGGGAGCTATGGCTACACCTTC
length: 15; V: TRBV9; size: -; J: TRBJ2-5; D: TRBD1; CDR3: CASSIGTAFQETQYF; DNA: TGTGCCAGCAGCATAGGGACAGCCTTTCAAGAGACCCAGTACTTC
length: 11; V: TRBV6-5; size: -; J: TRBJ1-2; D: -; CDR3: CATKTAYGYTF; DNA: TGTGCCACGAAAACAGCCTATGGCTACACCTTC
length: 15; V: TRBV6-5; size: -; J: TRBJ2-7; D: -; CDR3: CASSYTLGGGNEQYF; DNA: TGTGCCAGCAGTTACACCCTCGGGGGAGGCAACGAGCAGTACTTC
length: 16; V: TRBV2; size: -; J: TRBJ1-1; D: TRBD1; CDR3: CASRAPLDRAGTEAFF; DNA: TGTGCCAGCAGAGCTCCCCTGGACAGGGCCGGGACTGAAGCTTTCTTT
length: 15; V: TRBV11-2; size: -; J: TRBJ1-2; D: -; CDR3: CASSPVGRRDYGYTF; DNA: TGTGCCAGCAGCCCGGTGGGGAGGAGAGATTATGGCTACACCTTC
length: 14; V: TRBV5-1; size: -; J: TRBJ1-1; D: -; CDR3: CASSPQDTNTEAFF; DNA: TGCGCCAGCAGCCCTCAAGACACGAACACTGAAGCTTTCTTT
length: 15; V: TRBV5-4; size: few; J: TRBJ1-2; D: TRBD1; CDR3: CASSPGQGEIGGYTF; DNA: TGTGCCAGCAGCCCCGGACAGGGAGAAATCGGTGGCTACACCTTC
length: 15; V: TRBV27; size: -; J: TRBJ1-2; D: -; CDR3: CASSSSGFSLYGYTF; DNA: TGTGCCAGCAGTTCCTCAGGTTTCAGTCTATATGGCTACACCTTC
length: 13; V: TRBV7-9; size: -; J: TRBJ2-7; D: TRBD1; CDR3: CASTGTGLYEQYF; DNA: TGTGCCTCTACCGGGACAGGTCTCTACGAGCAGTACTTC
length: 15; V: TRBV6-4; size: -; J: TRBJ2-1; D: TRBD2; CDR3: CASSGLAGAGNEQFF; DNA: TGTGCCAGCAGCGGACTAGCGGGGGCGGGAAATGAGCAGTTCTTC
length: 15; V: TRBV14; size: -; J: TRBJ2-5; D: TRBD2; CDR3: CASSRQTSRQETQYF; DNA: TGTGCCAGCAGCCGTCAGACTAGCCGTCAAGAGACCCAGTACTTC
length: 13; V: TRBV10-1; size: once; J: TRBJ2-5; D: TRBD1; CDR3: CASSPDRAETQYF; DNA: TGCGCCAGCAGTCCCGACAGGGCGGAGACCCAGTACTTC
length: 16; V: TRBV4-2; size: -; J: TRBJ1-2; D: TRBD1; CDR3: CASSQRDSRGGSGYTF; DNA: TGTGCCAGCAGCCAACGGGACAGCCGGGGGGGTAGTGGCTACACCTTC
length: 15; V: TRBV4-2; size: -; J: TRBJ2-3; D: TRBD2; CDR3: CASSQVLAGVNTQYF; DNA: TGTGCCAGCAGCCAAGTCCTAGCGGGGGTGAATACGCAGTATTTT
length: 15; V: TRBV5-5; size: -; J: TRBJ2-5; D: -; CDR3: CASSLGPLEQETQYF; DNA: TGTGCCAGCAGCTTGGGACCATTGGAGCAAGAGACCCAGTACTTC
length: 15; V: TRBV5-1; size: -; J: TRBJ2-7; D: TRBD2; CDR3: CASSLVAGGSYEQYF; DNA: TGCGCCAGCAGCTTGGTCGCGGGGGGCTCCTACGAGCAGTACTTC
length: 17; V: TRBV2; size: -; J: TRBJ1-1; D: TRBD1; CDR3: CASSVGQGAVDVAEAFF; DNA: TGTGCCAGCAGTGTGGGGCAGGGGGCCGTTGATGTAGCTGAAGCTTTCTTT
length: 14; V: TRBV7-8; size: -; J: TRBJ2-3; D: -; CDR3: CASSLDLVADTQYF; DNA: TGTGCCAGCAGCTTAGACCTAGTTGCAGATACGCAGTATTTT